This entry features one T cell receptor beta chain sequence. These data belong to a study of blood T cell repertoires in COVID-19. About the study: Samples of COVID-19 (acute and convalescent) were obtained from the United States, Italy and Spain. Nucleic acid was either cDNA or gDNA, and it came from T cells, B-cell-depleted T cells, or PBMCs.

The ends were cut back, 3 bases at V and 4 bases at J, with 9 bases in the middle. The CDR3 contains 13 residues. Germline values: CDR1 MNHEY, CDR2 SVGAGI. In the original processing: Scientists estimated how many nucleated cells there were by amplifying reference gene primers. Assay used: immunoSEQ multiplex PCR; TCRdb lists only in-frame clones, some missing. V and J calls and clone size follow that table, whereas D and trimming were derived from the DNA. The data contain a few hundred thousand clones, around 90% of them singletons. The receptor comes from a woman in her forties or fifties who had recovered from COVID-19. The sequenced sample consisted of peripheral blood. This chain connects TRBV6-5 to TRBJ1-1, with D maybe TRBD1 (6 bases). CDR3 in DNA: TGTGCCAGCAGTTATCTGACAGGCACTGAAGCTTTCTTT. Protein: CASSYLTGTEAFF.